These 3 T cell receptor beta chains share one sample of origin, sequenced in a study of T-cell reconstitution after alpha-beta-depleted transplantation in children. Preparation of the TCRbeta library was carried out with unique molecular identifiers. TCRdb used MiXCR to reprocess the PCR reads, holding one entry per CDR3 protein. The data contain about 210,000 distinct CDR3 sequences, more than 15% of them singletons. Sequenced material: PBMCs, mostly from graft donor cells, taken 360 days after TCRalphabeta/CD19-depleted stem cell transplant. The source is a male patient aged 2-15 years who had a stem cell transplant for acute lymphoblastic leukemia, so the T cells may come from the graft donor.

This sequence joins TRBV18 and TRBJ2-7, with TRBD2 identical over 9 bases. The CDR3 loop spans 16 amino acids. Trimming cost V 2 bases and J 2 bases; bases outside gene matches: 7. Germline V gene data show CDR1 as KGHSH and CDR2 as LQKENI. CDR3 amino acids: CASSPILAGGPYEQYF. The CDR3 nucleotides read TGTGCCAGCTCACCAATACTGGCGGGAGGGCCCTACGAGCAGTACTTC.

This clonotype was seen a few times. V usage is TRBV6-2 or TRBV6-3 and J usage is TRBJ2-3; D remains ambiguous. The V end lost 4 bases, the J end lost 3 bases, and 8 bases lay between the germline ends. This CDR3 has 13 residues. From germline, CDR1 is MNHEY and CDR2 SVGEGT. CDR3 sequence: CASSFVRTDTQYF. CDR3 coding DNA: TGTGCCAGCAGTTTTGTGCGAACAGATACGCAGTATTTT.

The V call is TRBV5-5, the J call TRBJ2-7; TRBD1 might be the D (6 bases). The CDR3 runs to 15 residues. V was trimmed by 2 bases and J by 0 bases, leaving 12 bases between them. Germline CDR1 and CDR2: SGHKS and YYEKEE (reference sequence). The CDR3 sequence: CASSFWQGSSYEQYF. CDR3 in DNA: TGTGCCAGCAGCTTCTGGCAGGGGTCCTCCTACGAGCAGTACTTC.